The 30 T cell receptor beta chains listed next were all sequenced from one sample in a study of T cells in Graves' hyperthyroidism and ophthalmopathy. From RNA transcripts, TCR beta CDR3 regions were amplified. Carried out on the TCR CDR3, a first-round RT-PCR used the HTBI primer set. TCRdb analysed the multiplex PCR reads with MiXCR anew, one entry per CDR3 protein. This table holds 480,000 or so distinct CDR3 sequences, approximately 15% found once. The sample taken for sequencing was blood. These receptors came from a woman aged 18-29 years with Graves' hyperthyroidism.

At least ten counts were recorded for this clonotype. This sequence joins TRBV3-1 and TRBJ2-3; D possibly corresponds to TRBD2 (7 bases). Germline assignment: CDR1 LGHDT and CDR2 YNNKEL (reference sequence). The CDR3 is 14 residues long. Trimming pared 3 bases from V and 3 bases from J, leaving 10 bases between. CDR3 sequence reads: CASSHRGGTDTQYF. CDR3 nucleotide sequence: TGTGCCAGCAGCCACAGGGGAGGGACAGATACGCAGTATTTT.

J is TRBJ2-1 and V is TRBV25-1; D possibly uses TRBD1 or TRBD2 (5 bases each). Germline V gene lookup returns CDR1 MGHDK and CDR2 SYGVNS. The V gene lost 5 bases and the J gene lost 2 bases, with 19 bases spanning the gap. The CDR3 extends over 17 amino acids. CDR3 DNA sequence: TGTGCCAGCAGTACCGCCGGGACGCGTTCCCCCTACAATGAGCAGTTCTTC. Amino acids: CASSTAGTRSPYNEQFF. The whole variable domain, filled in from reference TRBV25-1 and TRBJ2-1, reads EADIYQTPRYLVIGTGKKITLECSQTMGHDKMYWYQQDPGMELHLIHYSYGVNSTEKGDLSSESTVSRIRTEHFPLTLESARPSHTSQYLCASSTAGTRSPYNEQFFGPGTRLTVL.

The chain's CDR3 is CASIPPRPSSYYNEQFF. Here the CDR3 DNA reads TGTGCCAGCATTCCCCCCCGGCCATCCTCGTACTACAATGAGCAGTTCTTC. The genes are TRBV12-3 or TRBV12-4 and TRBJ2-1; no clear D gene. The ends were cut back, 7 bases at V and 3 bases at J, with 22 bases in the middle. This CDR3 has 17 amino acids.

The gene calls are TRBV5-1 and TRBJ1-3; D call uncertain. V was shortened by 0 bases and J by 4 bases, with 14 bases between the two germline ends. The CDR3 extends over 16 amino acids. Germline V gene data show CDR1 as SGHRS and CDR2 as YFSETQ. Here the CDR3 DNA reads TGCGCCAGCAGCTTGGTTACCCCTGGGTTGGGAAACACCATATATTTT. Residues: CASSLVTPGLGNTIYF.

This clonotype has only a few counts. One end of the junction varies from germline; a read error may be responsible. The CDR3 protein is CASSSRLAGANVPTF. For the CDR3, the DNA is TGTGCCAGCAGTTCTCGGTTGGCTGGGGCCAACGTCCCGACTTTC. The chain links TRBV12-3 or TRBV12-4 to TRBJ2-6; D is possibly TRBD1 (5 bases). This CDR3 contains 15 residues.

Only a few counts were recorded for this clonotype. The chain is built from TRBV5-6 and TRBJ1-2, with 7 bases matching TRBD1. Germline CDR1 SGHDT, CDR2 YYEEEE. This CDR3 is built from 13 residues. V shed 1 base, J shed 9 bases, and the junction held 6 bases outside the gene matches. The CDR3 nucleotides read TGTGCCAGCAGCTTGTACAGGGGAGCAAGCTACACCTTC. It specifies CASSLYRGASYTF.

This clonotype has a handful of counts. A read error may explain this, as a much larger clone is one base away. Written as DNA, the CDR3 is TGTGCCAGCAGCCCGACAGGGGAAGGCTGCACCTTC. Translation: CASSPTGEGCTF. The chain recombines TRBV11-2 with TRBJ1-2, with 8 bases lining up with TRBD1. Germline V gene sequence: CDR1 SGHAT, CDR2 FQNNGV. The CDR3 has 12 amino acids.

This clonotype showed up just a few times. The chain combines TRBV12-5 with TRBJ1-5; the D gene is possibly TRBD1 (6 bases). V gave up 1 base and J gave up 3 bases, with 10 bases separating them. From germline, CDR1 is LGHNT and CDR2 FRNRAP. The CDR3 runs 15 residues. The CDR3 DNA follows: TGTGCTAGTGGTTTGGGACAGGTGGACAATCAGCCCCAGCATTTT. This translates into CASGLGQVDNQPQHF. The variable domain in full, with the rest retrieved from reference TRBV12-5 and TRBJ1-5, is DARVTQTPRHKVTEMGQEVTMRCQPILGHNTVFWYRQTMMQGLELLAYFRNRAPLDDSGMPKDRFSAEMPDATLATLKIQPSEPRDSAVYFCASGLGQVDNQPQHFGDGTRLSIL.

The rearrangement uses TRBV30 and TRBJ1-5; D might be TRBD1 (5 bases). CDR1 is GTSNPN, CDR2 SVGIG, per germline (reference sequence). V was clipped by 5 bases and J by 3 bases, with 11 bases between them. The length of the CDR3 is 13 residues. This chain's CDR3 is CAWGRGYNQPQHF. As DNA, the CDR3 is TGTGCCTGGGGACGGGGCTACAATCAGCCCCAGCATTTT.

This clonotype was recorded a few times. The chain carries TRBV6-1 and TRBJ2-7; possibly TRBD2 for D (5 bases). Per the germline V gene, CDR1 is MNHNS and CDR2 is SASEGT. CDR3 size: 12 residues. V gave up 7 bases and J gave up 6 bases, with 13 bases separating them. CDR3 sequence reads: CASNIAPVEQYF. The CDR3 coding sequence is TGTGCCAGCAATATAGCGCCCGTCGAGCAGTACTTC.

This clonotype was counted at least ten times. J is TRBJ1-1 and V is TRBV7-8, with 7 bases aligning to TRBD1. Germline loops: CDR1 SGHVS, CDR2 FQNEAQ. The CDR3 totals 14 residues. V shed 7 bases and J 11 bases; nucleotides not matched to a gene: 16. As DNA, the CDR3 is TGTGCCAGCACCCCTCAAATAAGGGGGCCTCGTGCTTTCTTT. It encodes CASTPQIRGPRAFF.

This clonotype was recorded many times. CDR3 DNA: TGTGCCAGCAGCGAGGGGGCACAGGGGACTTCCACCTACAATGAGCAGTTCTTC. It specifies CASSEGAQGTSTYNEQFF. This sequence joins TRBV9 and TRBJ2-1, with D perhaps matching TRBD1 (7 bases). The CDR3 extends over 18 amino acids. CDR1 and CDR2 (germline): SGDLS, YYNGEE. The V and J ends lost 3 bases and 2 bases respectively, with 21 bases between them. The entire variable domain, with the rest obtained from reference TRBV9 and TRBJ2-1, is as follows: DSGVTQTPKHLITATGQRVTLRCSPRSGDLSVYWYQQSLDQGLQFLIQYYNGEERAKGNILERFSAQQFPDLHSELNLSSLELGDSALYFCASSEGAQGTSTYNEQFFGPGTRLTVL.

This clonotype was seen repeatedly, ten times or more. J is TRBJ2-2 and V is TRBV11-3; no clear D gene. The CDR3 is 12 amino acids. The germline gives CDR1 SGHNT, CDR2 YENEEA. V was pared by 0 bases and J by 7 bases, with 3 bases between. The CDR3 DNA follows: TGTGCCAGCAGCTTAGATGGCGGGGAGCTGTTTTTT. It yields the protein CASSLDGGELFF.

This clonotype was counted between two and nine times. The chain recombines TRBV5-1 with TRBJ1-2; TRBD1 aligns across 7 bases. Germline CDR1 and CDR2: SGHRS and YFSETQ. The CDR3 is 13 residues long. J was trimmed by 4 bases and V by 4 bases; bases with no gene match: 4. CDR3 DNA sequence: TGCGCCAGCAGCGTGGACAGGACCTATGGCTACACCTTC. It translates to CASSVDRTYGYTF.

Notes on this clonotype: The junction does not match germline at one end; this may be a read error. This rearrangement joins TRBV29-1 to TRBJ2-5, with D perhaps TRBD2 (6 bases). Germline V lookup: CDR1 SQVTM, CDR2 ANQGSEA. The length of the CDR3 is 12 residues. The CDR3 loop reads CTVSGDRETQYF. The CDR3 DNA follows: TGCACCGTTTCGGGGGACCGGGAGACCCAGTACTTC. Together with reference TRBV29-1 and TRBJ2-5, the CDR3 gives the full variable domain: SAVISQKPSRDICQRGTSLTIQCQVDSQVTMMFWYRQQPGQSLTLIATANQGSEATYESGFVIDKFPISRPNLTFSTLTVSNMSPEDSSIYLCTVSGDRETQYFGPGTRLLVL.

This clonotype was counted only a few times. A single base separates this from a much larger clone, so it may be a read error. The chain recombines TRBV18 with TRBJ2-3, with 7 bases fitting TRBD2. Trimming at V came to 1 base and at J to 8 bases, leaving 12 bases not matched to a gene. CDR3 length: 16 residues. CDR1 is KGHSH and CDR2 is LQKENI in the germline V gene. This chain's CDR3 is CASSPQGREQWGTQYF. DNA of the CDR3: TGTGCCAGCTCACCACAGGGGCGGGAGCAGTGGGGTACGCAGTATTTT.

The sample holds a few counts of this clonotype. The rearrangement joins TRBV4-1 to TRBJ2-1, with TRBD2 identical over 11 bases. The CDR3 is 16 amino acids. V gave up 2 bases and J gave up 8 bases; unmatched junction bases: 8. Germline V lookup: CDR1 MGHRA, CDR2 YSYEKL. The CDR3: CASSQPTSGRSYEQFF. The CDR3 DNA follows: TGCGCCAGCAGCCAACCCACTAGCGGGAGATCGTATGAGCAGTTCTTC.

This clonotype was counted at least ten times. The chain joins TRBV5-1 to TRBJ1-1; D is perhaps TRBD1 (5 bases). Germline assignment: CDR1 SGHRS and CDR2 YFSETQ. The CDR3 extends over 15 amino acids. V dropped 4 bases and J dropped 1 base, with 14 bases sitting between them. This chain's CDR3 is CASSRQRQQNTEAFF. In nucleotides, the CDR3 is TGCGCCAGCAGCCGCCAGAGACAGCAGAACACTGAAGCTTTCTTT.

This clonotype was observed many times. This chain connects TRBV12-3 or TRBV12-4 to TRBJ1-3; unclear D gene. V was cut by 6 bases and J by 2 bases, with 14 bases left in between. The CDR3 sequence is 15 residues long. CDR3 residues: CASRYGGSAGNTIYF. The CDR3 bases are TGTGCCAGCAGGTACGGTGGATCAGCTGGAAACACCATATATTTT.

This clonotype was detected ten times or more. The J gene is TRBJ1-1, the V gene TRBV12-3 or TRBV12-4, with a weak D call TRBD1 (6 bases). The V gene lost 4 bases and the J gene lost 0 bases, with 15 bases spanning the gap. This CDR3 is 16 amino acids long. CDR3 sequence (DNA): TGTGCCAGCAGTTCGCCAGTGGGGGCTGTGAACACTGAAGCTTTCTTT. It encodes CASSSPVGAVNTEAFF.

V is TRBV11-2 and J is TRBJ2-5; maybe TRBD2 (7 bases). V shed 4 bases and J shed 1 base, with 16 bases lying between them. The CDR3 has 16 amino acids. Germline-derived CDR1 and CDR2 are SGHAT and FQNNGV. The CDR3 reads CASSSGPAGAQETQYF. The DNA for the CDR3 is TGTGCCAGCAGCTCAGGGCCCGCGGGGGCCCAAGAGACCCAGTACTTC. Full variable domain (outside the CDR3, taken from reference TRBV11-2 and TRBJ2-5): EAGVAQSPRYKIIEKRQSVAFWCNPISGHATLYWYQQILGQGPKLLIQFQNNGVVDDSQLPKDRFSAERLKGVDSTLKIQPAKLEDSAVYLCASSSGPAGAQETQYFGPGTRLLVL.

The rearrangement joins TRBV10-3 to TRBJ1-5, with D possibly being TRBD1 (5 bases). Trimming took 5 bases from V and 5 from J, leaving 13 bases between them. Germline CDR1 reads ENHRY; CDR2 reads SYGVKD. The CDR3 totals 14 residues. In DNA form, the CDR3 reads TGTGCCATCAGTCGGGACCTGACCGATCAGCCCCAGCATTTT. This codes for CAISRDLTDQPQHF.

The table lists this clonotype with many counts. V and J are TRBV30 and TRBJ1-1; 9 nucleotides match TRBD1. The CDR3 sequence is 16 residues long. After removal of 4 bases from V and 3 bases from J, the junction contained 12 bases not matched to a gene. Germline V gene data show CDR1 as GTSNPN and CDR2 as SVGIG (reference sequence). DNA for the CDR3: TGTGCCTGGACCTTCTTCGGACAGGGGAGTGACACTGAAGCTTTCTTT. Amino acids: CAWTFFGQGSDTEAFF.

This clonotype was recorded at least ten times. The chain combines TRBV11-2 with TRBJ2-7, with a tentative D call TRBD1 (6 bases). CDR1 is SGHAT and CDR2 is FQNNGV in the germline V gene. The CDR3 contains 15 residues. V gave up 4 bases and J gave up 3 bases, with 16 bases separating them. In DNA, the CDR3 is TGTGCCAGCAGCTCAGGGGCAAGAGGGAACTACGAGCAGTACTTC. Its translation is CASSSGARGNYEQYF.

This clonotype appeared many times. V and J are TRBV12-3 or TRBV12-4 and TRBJ1-1, with a tentative D call TRBD1 (6 bases). This CDR3 is 20 amino acids long. V lost 2 bases and J 0 bases, leaving 25 bases between the germline ends. CDR3 coding DNA: TGTGCCAGCAGTTTATTCCCTCTAGCCCCCGCGGACAGTGTGAACACTGAAGCTTTCTTT. This codes for CASSLFPLAPADSVNTEAFF.

This clonotype was detected ten times or more. This rearrangement joins TRBV27 to TRBJ2-3; 7 bases map to TRBD1. V gave up 3 bases and J gave up 5 bases; unmatched junction bases: 8. The CDR3 sequence is 15 residues long. Germline V gives CDR1 MNHEY, CDR2 SMNVEV (reference sequence). The CDR3 loop is CASSFRDRDEDTQYF. The CDR3 DNA is TGTGCCAGCAGTTTCCGAGACAGGGATGAAGATACGCAGTATTTT.

This clonotype showed up many times. The chain couples TRBV11-3 to TRBJ1-1, with D tentatively TRBD1 (5 bases). Looked up from germline, CDR1 is SGHNT and CDR2 is YENEEA. The V end was cut by 0 bases, the J end by 2 bases, with 10 bases between. The CDR3 has 15 amino acids. This CDR3 reads CASSLEATANTEAFF. CDR3 bases: TGTGCCAGCAGCTTAGAGGCGACAGCTAACACTGAAGCTTTCTTT.

This clonotype has a count of ten or more. The chain couples TRBV28 to TRBJ2-3; 10 positions agree with TRBD2. The germline CDR1 and CDR2 sequences are MDHEN and SYDVKM. The V segment lost 10 bases and the J segment 3 bases; nucleotides outside the gene matches: 7. This CDR3 is built from 14 residues. CDR3 sequence (DNA): TGTGCCATAGAGCGGGAGGGGCGTACAGATACGCAGTATTTT. Translation gives CAIEREGRTDTQYF.

This clonotype has ten or more counts. The V gene is TRBV7-3, the J gene TRBJ2-3; 9 nucleotides agree with TRBD1. Germline V CDR1 and CDR2: SGHTA, FQGTGA. Trimming at V came to 4 bases and at J to 2 bases, leaving 7 bases not matched to a gene. The CDR3 has 16 amino acids. CDR3 sequence: CASSSRGQGNTDTQYF. The CDR3 bases are TGTGCCAGCAGCTCCCGCGGACAGGGGAACACAGATACGCAGTATTTT.

V and J are TRBV12-3 or TRBV12-4 and TRBJ2-3; TRBD2 agrees at 12 bases. J gave up 0 bases and V 3 bases, and 4 bases lay outside the gene matches. The CDR3 has 17 residues. DNA for the CDR3: TGTGCCAGCAGTTTTATTGGGACTAGCGGGAGCACAGATACGCAGTATTTT. Encoded protein: CASSFIGTSGSTDTQYF.